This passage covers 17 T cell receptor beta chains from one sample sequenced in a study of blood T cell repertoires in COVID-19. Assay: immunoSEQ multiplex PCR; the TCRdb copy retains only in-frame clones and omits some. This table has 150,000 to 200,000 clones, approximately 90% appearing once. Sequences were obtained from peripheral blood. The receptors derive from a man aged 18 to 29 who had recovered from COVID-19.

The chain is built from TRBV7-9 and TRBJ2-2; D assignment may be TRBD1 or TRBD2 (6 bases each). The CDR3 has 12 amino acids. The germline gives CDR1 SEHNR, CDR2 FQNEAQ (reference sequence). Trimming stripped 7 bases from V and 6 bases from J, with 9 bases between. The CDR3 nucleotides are TGTGCCAGCACGGGGGCACCCGGGGAGCTGTTTTTT. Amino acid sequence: CASTGAPGELFF.

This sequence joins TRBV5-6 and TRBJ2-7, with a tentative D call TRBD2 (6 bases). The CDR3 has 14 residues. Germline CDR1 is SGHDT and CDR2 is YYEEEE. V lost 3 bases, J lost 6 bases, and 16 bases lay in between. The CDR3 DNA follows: TGTGCCAGCAGCTCGGGACTCGTAGTGTCCGAGCAGTACTTC. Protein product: CASSSGLVVSEQYF. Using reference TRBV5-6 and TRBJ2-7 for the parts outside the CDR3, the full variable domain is DAGVTQSPTHLIKTRGQQVTLRCSPKSGHDTVSWYQQALGQGPQFIFQYYEEEERQRGNFPDRFSGHQFPNYSSELNVNALLLGDSALYLCASSSGLVVSEQYFGPGTRLTVT.

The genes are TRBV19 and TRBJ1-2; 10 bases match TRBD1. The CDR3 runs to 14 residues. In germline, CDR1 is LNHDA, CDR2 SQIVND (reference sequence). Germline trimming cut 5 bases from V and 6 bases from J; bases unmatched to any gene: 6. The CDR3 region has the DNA TGTGCCAGTAGTCTGGGGACAGGGGCTAATGGCTACACCTTC. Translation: CASSLGTGANGYTF.

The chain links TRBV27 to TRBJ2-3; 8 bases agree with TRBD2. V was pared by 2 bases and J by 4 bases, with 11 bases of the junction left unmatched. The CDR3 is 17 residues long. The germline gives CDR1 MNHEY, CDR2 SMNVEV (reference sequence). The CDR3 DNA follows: TGTGCCAGCAGTTTACGCGGGAGGACGCCTCTCGCAGATACGCAGTATTTT. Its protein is CASSLRGRTPLADTQYF.

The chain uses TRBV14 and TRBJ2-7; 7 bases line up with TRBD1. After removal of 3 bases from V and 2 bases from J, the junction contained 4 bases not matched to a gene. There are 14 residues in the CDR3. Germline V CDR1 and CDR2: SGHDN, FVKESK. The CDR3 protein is CASSQLDRPYEQYF. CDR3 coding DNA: TGTGCCAGCAGCCAGTTGGACAGGCCCTACGAGCAGTACTTC.

CDR3 nucleotides: TGCGCCAGCAGCCAAGACGGGTGGCGACTAAAAGAGACCCAGTACTTC. Encoded protein: CASSQDGWRLKETQYF. V usage is TRBV4-1 and J usage is TRBJ2-5; D possibly corresponds to TRBD2 (5 bases). CDR1 and CDR2 (germline): MGHRA, YSYEKL. This CDR3 region has 16 residues. The ends were cut back, 0 bases at V and 3 bases at J, with 14 bases in the middle.

In nucleotides, the CDR3 is TGTGCCTGGAGTGTAACAGGAAACTATGGCTACACCTTC. Protein product: CAWSVTGNYGYTF. The chain joins TRBV30 to TRBJ1-2, with D perhaps TRBD1 (5 bases). Germline V gene sequence: CDR1 GTSNPN, CDR2 SVGIG (reference sequence). The CDR3 is 13 residues long. Deletions cut 0 bases from V and 2 bases from J, with 7 bases between.

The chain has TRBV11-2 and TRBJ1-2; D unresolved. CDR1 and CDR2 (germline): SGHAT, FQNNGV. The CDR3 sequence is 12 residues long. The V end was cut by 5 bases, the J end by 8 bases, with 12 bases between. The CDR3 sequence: CASSLSEPGYTF. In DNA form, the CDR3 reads TGTGCCAGCAGCCTAAGCGAACCGGGCTACACCTTC.

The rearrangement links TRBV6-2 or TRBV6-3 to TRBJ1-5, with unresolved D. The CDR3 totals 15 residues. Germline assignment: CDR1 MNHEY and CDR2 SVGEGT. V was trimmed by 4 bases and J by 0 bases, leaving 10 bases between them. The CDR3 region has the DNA TGTGCCAGCAGTTTTAGTACCTATAGCAATCAGCCCCAGCATTTT. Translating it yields CASSFSTYSNQPQHF.

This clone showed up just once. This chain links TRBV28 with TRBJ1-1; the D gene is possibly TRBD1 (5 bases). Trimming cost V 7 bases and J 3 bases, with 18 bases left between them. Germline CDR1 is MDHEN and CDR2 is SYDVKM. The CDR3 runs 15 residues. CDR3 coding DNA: TGTGCCAGCACCCCGCTGGGCAGGGCGGACACTGAAGCTTTCTTT. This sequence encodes CASTPLGRADTEAFF.

CDR3 region: CASSLRPAAGNQPQHF. The CDR3 DNA is TGTGCCAGCAGTCTTCGTCCAGCGGCCGGAAATCAGCCCCAGCATTTT. The chain carries TRBV5-6 and TRBJ1-5; D gene unclear. Germline CDR1 SGHDT, CDR2 YYEEEE. V lost 5 bases and J lost 4, with 19 bases in between. The CDR3 length is 16 residues.

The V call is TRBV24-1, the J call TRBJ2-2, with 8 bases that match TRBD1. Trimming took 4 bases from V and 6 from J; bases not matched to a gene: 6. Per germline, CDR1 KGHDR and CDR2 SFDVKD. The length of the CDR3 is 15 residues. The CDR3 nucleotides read TGTGCCACCAGTGAATATGACAGGGGAGCCGGGGAGCTGTTTTTT. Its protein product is CATSEYDRGAGELFF.

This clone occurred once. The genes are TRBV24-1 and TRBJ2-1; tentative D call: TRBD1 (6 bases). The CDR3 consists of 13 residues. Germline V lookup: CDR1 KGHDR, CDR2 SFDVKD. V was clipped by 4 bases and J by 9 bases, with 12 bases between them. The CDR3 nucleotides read TGTGCCACCAGTGAGGCAGGGACATCTGAGCAGTTCTTC. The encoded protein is CATSEAGTSEQFF.

In DNA, the CDR3 is TGTGCCAGCAGCTTAGGACTCAGCGGGAGGTGGTTCTTC. This sequence encodes CASSLGLSGRWFF. The J gene is TRBJ2-1, the V gene TRBV7-2, with TRBD2 matching 9 bases. Germline V gene data show CDR1 as SGHTA and CDR2 as FQGNSA. CDR3 size: 13 residues. Trimming at V came to 1 base and at J to 15 bases, leaving 7 bases not matched to a gene.

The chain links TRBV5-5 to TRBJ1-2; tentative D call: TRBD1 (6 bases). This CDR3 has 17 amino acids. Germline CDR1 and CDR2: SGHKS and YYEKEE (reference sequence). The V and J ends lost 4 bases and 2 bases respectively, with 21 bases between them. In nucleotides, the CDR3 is TGTGCCAGCAGCCTGACCGGACAGACCACCGGGAACTATGGCTACACCTTC. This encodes CASSLTGQTTGNYGYTF.

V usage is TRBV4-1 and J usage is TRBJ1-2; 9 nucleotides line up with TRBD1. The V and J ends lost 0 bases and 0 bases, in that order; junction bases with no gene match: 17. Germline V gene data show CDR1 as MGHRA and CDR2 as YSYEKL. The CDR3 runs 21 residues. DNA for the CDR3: TGCGCCAGCAGCCAAGATCGAGTTGGCATCCGGGGACAGGGAACTAACTATGGCTACACCTTC. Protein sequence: CASSQDRVGIRGQGTNYGYTF.

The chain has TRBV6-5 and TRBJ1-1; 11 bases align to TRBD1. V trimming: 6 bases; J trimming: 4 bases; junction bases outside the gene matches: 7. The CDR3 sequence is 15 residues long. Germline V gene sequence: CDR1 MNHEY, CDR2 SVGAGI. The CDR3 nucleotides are TGTGCCAGCAGCCCCGGGACAGGGGGTTTCACTGAAGCTTTCTTT. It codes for CASSPGTGGFTEAFF.